This TCR beta chain is drawn from a study of shared clonotypes between healthy human individuals (dated by TCRdb to 2018 to 2021). A note on the overall study: A couple of women and a few men aged 18 to 49 years were included in the cohort. For each donor, three plates each were used for CD4 naive and CD4 memory, two plates were used for CD8 naive, and one plate was used for CD8 memory. To estimate repertoire size and how much clonotypes are shared between individuals, the study performed deep sequencing of blood TCR repertoires from a few healthy adults. To increase sequencing depth and limit assay-specific biases, different laboratories used diverse techniques to prepare libraries and sequence TCR repertoires. Between about 0.9 and 10 billion PBMCs per donor were obtained by leukapheresis. Results the study describes overall, beyond this receptor: Even with the large sequencing depth, rarefaction of the sorted-subset datasets indicated that sequencing was incomplete. Naive subsets generally had larger estimated clonotype richness than memory subsets. Sampling was restricted to blood, and TCR repertoires in tissue are likely to differ from TCR repertoires in blood. Pairwise subsampling led to the expectation that sequencing depth would affect the degree of clonotype sharing among donors. Compared with non-shared clonotypes, the clonotypes found in all four sorted-subset donors had higher generation probabilities. Because the study included only a small number of donors, the genetic and exposure-history diversity represented was limited. Sharing across several donors was observed for roughly 5% of naive CD4, over 3% of naive CD8, about 2.3% of memory CD4, and roughly 0.4% of memory CD8 clonotypes.

The germline V gene (reference sequence) yields SEHNR for CDR1 and FQNEAQ for CDR2. From cysteine to phenylalanine, the CDR3 is 15 amino acids long. Only the CDR3 DNA stays, 45 bases, in frame from base 1. V is pared back by 3 bases and J by 2 bases, with 13 bases lying between the germline termini. Using the deep immunoSEQ assay, TCR CDR3 regions were amplified from genomic DNA by multiplex PCR. Genomic DNA extracted from each cell subset was distributed evenly over all wells of several immunoSEQ 96-well plates, and each plate served as one replicate. For sorted subsets, roughly 200 ng of genomic DNA, equivalent to 25,000 to 35,000 T cell genomes, went into each replicate PCR. Purified libraries were quantified with a Qubit 3.0 fluorometer, sized on a Bioanalyzer 2100, and re-quantified with the KAPA Library Quantification kit. Every immunoSEQ 96-well plate was sequenced on a dedicated single-read 150-cycle Illumina NextSeq 550 flow cell. For the original study's pipeline: Because only junctional sequences without quality scores were contained in the immunoSEQ output, filtering matching that applied to full-length reads could not be performed. Sequences were annotated with PyIR, a Python wrapper for IgBLAST v1.9, and V/J genes and CDR3 were assigned using IMGT germline references. Any read was removed if the V/J assignment was weak (E-value above 1e-6), the CDR3 was missing, or the read contained stop codons, out-of-frame junctions, or ambiguous translated residues. V3J clonotypes were defined by identical inferred V gene, J gene, and CDR3 amino acid sequence. Percentage overlap between repertoires was computed as shared unique clonotypes divided by the size of the smaller repertoire. Three approaches were used to assess repertoire richness: RTK rarefaction, the Chao1 estimator, and Recon v2.1 estimates of unobserved clonotypes. For all TCRbeta clonotypes obtained by the gDNA method from a handful of donors, generation probabilities were computed with OLGA. TCRdb provides this immuneACCESS table in a form limited to in-frame rearrangements. Some clones are lacking; in checked studies, under half of them reflect an unresolved V gene, and why the rest are absent is not known. V and J calls and clone size are given by that table; D and trimming were obtained from the DNA. The table for this sample lists just over 2,000,000 clones; 95% of them were counted only once. The ten top clones hold 0.1% to 0.15% of the sample.

The donors were healthy, HIV-negative adults with no recently reported acute infections or vaccinations. Every donor was a Caucasian adult living in Nashville, Tennessee, USA. CD4+ T cells were enriched through magnetic negative selection, after which naive cells were positively selected on CD45RA and the remaining negative fraction served as the memory subset. Blood was obtained by leukapheresis, after which PBMCs were separated by Ficoll-Histopaque density gradient centrifugation and cryopreserved in liquid nitrogen vapor phase. Analytical flow cytometry was used to check the purity and quantity of each magnetically sorted T cell population. Each sorted fraction had its genomic DNA isolated and then quantified by UV absorbance on a Nanodrop 2000c. Regarding this clone: The antigen this receptor binds is unknown. One base away there is no much larger clone; base qualities are not given.

The receptor's source is a young man in good health. The V and J genes are TRBV7-9 and TRBJ2-5; TRBD1 is perhaps the D gene, given 6 matching bases. The sample taken for sequencing was naive CD4+ T cells sorted from blood. Taken with the paper, the label for cell subset or site translates to: CD45RA+ positively selected. The CDR3 in this case is CASSFSDRIQETQYF. Here is the DNA: TGTGCCAGCAGCTTTTCCGACAGGATTCAAGAGACCCAGTACTTC.